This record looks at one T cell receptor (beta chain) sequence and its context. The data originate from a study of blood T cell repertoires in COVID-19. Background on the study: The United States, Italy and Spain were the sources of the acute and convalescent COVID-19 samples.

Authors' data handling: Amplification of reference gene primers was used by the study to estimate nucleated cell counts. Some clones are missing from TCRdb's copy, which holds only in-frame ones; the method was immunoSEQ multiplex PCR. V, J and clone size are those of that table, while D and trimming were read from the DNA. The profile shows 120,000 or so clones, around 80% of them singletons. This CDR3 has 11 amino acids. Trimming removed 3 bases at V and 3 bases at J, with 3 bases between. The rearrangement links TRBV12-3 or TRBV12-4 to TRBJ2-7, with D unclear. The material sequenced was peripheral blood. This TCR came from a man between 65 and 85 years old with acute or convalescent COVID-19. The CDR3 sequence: CASSFNYEQYF. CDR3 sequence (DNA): TGTGCCAGCAGTTTTAACTACGAGCAGTACTTC.